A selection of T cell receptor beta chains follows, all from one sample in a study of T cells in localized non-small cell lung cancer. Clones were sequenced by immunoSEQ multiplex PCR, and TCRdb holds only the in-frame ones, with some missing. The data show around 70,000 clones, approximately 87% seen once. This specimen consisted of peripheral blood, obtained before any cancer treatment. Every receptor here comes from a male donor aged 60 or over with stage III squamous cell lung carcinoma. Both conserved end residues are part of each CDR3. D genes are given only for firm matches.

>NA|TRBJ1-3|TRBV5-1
CASSLGREGNTIYF
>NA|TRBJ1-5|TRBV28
CASSPTGRDARYSNQPQHF
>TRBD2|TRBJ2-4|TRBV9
CASSVQAGGLLRF
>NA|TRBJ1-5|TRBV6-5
CASSLGRGNQPQHF
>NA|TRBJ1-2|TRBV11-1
CASSFPDRGYTF
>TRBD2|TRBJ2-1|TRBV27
CASSLLSERGLFF
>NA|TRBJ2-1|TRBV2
CASTRETGGGNEQFF
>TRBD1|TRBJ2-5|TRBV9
CASSAQGLETQYF
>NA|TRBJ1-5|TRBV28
CASRAGWSNQPQHF
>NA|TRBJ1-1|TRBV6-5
CASSYLNSLGNTEAFF
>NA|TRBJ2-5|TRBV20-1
CSALTRETQYF
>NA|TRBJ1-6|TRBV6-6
CASSYGGKSPLHF
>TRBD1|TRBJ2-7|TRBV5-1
CASSSTKDPTGDPYEQYF
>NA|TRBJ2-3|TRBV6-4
CASSDGPTDTQYF
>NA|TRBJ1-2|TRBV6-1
CASRVTASYGYTF